The 20 T cell receptor beta chains reported below all come from one sample, sequenced in a study of T cells after yellow fever vaccination. MiXCR was run by TCRdb on the 5' RACE reads, yielding one entry per CDR3 protein. This repertoire shows about 120,000 distinct CDR3 sequences, 7.5% to 9.5% found once; its top ten account for about 25%. Here the sequenced sample was CD8+ T cells sorted from PBMCs, taken 45 days after the yellow fever booster vaccination. The source of these receptors is a man aged 25-40 years who received the YFV17D yellow fever vaccine.

This clonotype was detected ten times or more. V gene TRBV29-1 combines with J gene TRBJ2-1; no clear D. Germline CDR1 SQVTM, CDR2 ANQGSEA. This CDR3 has 13 residues. As DNA, the CDR3 is TGCTGTGTCCGGTCCTATGTCTACAATGAGCAGTTCTTC. Its protein product is CCVRSYVYNEQFF.

This clonotype has ten or more counts. The V gene is TRBV6-2 or TRBV6-3, the J gene TRBJ2-5; D gene ambiguous. In germline, CDR1 is MNHEY, CDR2 SVGEGT. With 3 bases removed from V and 5 bases from J, the gap between germline ends came to 7 bases. This CDR3 has 12 amino acids. This CDR3 reads CASSYLLETQYF. Written as DNA, the CDR3 is TGTGCCAGCAGTTATTTATTGGAGACCCAGTACTTC.

This clonotype has a count of ten or more. V gene TRBV5-1 combines with J gene TRBJ2-1, with a tentative D call TRBD2 (6 bases). This CDR3 is 15 amino acids long. V was pared by 0 bases and J by 4 bases, with 11 bases between. Germline assignment: CDR1 SGHRS and CDR2 YFSETQ. The CDR3 sequence: CASSLEEGLYNEQFF. Written as DNA, the CDR3 is TGCGCCAGCAGCTTGGAGGAGGGATTATACAATGAGCAGTTCTTC.

The chain uses TRBV21-1 and TRBJ2-1. TRBV21-1 represents a pseudogene. The CDR3 is made up of 13 amino acids. As DNA, the CDR3 is TGTGCCAGCAGCGGCCGACATTACAATGAGCAGTTCTTC. Its translation: CASSGRHYNEQFF.

This clonotype was observed once. Being one base from a much bigger clone, this may be a read error. J is TRBJ1-1 and V is TRBV15; TRBD1 might be the D (5 bases). The CDR3 totals 15 residues. V dropped 2 bases and J dropped 1 base, with 11 bases sitting between them. The germline CDR1 and CDR2 sequences are LNHNV and YYDKDF (reference sequence). This CDR3 reads CATSRSRGTNTEAFF. The CDR3 region has the DNA TGTGCCACCAGCAGAAGCCGGGGCACGAACACTGAAGCTTTCTTT. Full variable domain (missing parts from reference TRBV15 and TRBJ1-1): DAMVIQNPRYQVTQFGKPVTLSCSQTLNHNVMYWYQQKSSQAPKLLFHYYDKDFNNEADTPDNFQSRRPNTSFCFLDIRSPGLGDTAMYLCATSRSRGTNTEAFFGQGTRLTVV.

This clonotype came up many times. CDR3 amino acids: CSASGYEQYF. CDR3 DNA sequence: TGCAGTGCTTCCGGGTACGAGCAGTACTTC. The chain carries TRBV20-1 and TRBJ2-7; no clear D. Between the trimmed V and J ends, which lost 5 bases and 4 bases, there was a span of 6 bases. The germline V gene has CDR1 DFQATT and CDR2 SNEGSKA (reference sequence). The CDR3 contains 10 residues.

This clonotype was seen at least ten times. CDR3 bases: TGTGCCTCGGAAGGCGGGTATGAGCAGTTCTTC. Translating it yields CASEGGYEQFF. The rearrangement links TRBV24-1 to TRBJ2-1; D possibly corresponds to TRBD2 (5 bases). V was cut by 12 bases and J by 8 bases, with 13 bases left in between. This CDR3 comprises 11 residues. CDR1 and CDR2 (germline): KGHDR, SFDVKD.

The chain recombines TRBV5-1 with TRBJ2-7; no clear D gene. The CDR3 covers 14 residues. CDR1 and CDR2 (germline): SGHRS, YFSETQ. V lost 5 bases and J 2 bases, leaving 14 bases between the germline ends. Here the CDR3 DNA reads TGCGCCAGCAGGGTATTGGAGCAGCCCTACGAGCAGTACTTC. As protein: CASRVLEQPYEQYF.

This clonotype was counted a single time. At one end the junction does not follow the germline gene, possibly because of a read error. The chain carries TRBV6-5 and TRBJ2-3; 8 bases match TRBD2. Germline values: CDR1 MNHEY, CDR2 SVGAGI. This CDR3 region has 16 residues. Here the CDR3 reads CVSSYSSAGVTDTQYF. In DNA form, the CDR3 reads TGTGTCAGCAGTTACTCTTCAGCGGGGGTCACAGATACGCAGTATTTT.

This clonotype was observed many times. The chain carries TRBV12-3 or TRBV12-4 and TRBJ2-5; TRBD2 agrees at 8 bases. This CDR3 region has 16 residues. V lost 7 bases, J lost 0 bases, and 10 bases stayed unmatched. This CDR3 is CASTQGVAGYQETQYF. For the CDR3, the DNA is TGTGCCAGCACCCAAGGGGTAGCGGGGTACCAAGAGACCCAGTACTTC.

This clonotype was found many times. This rearrangement joins TRBV4-3 to TRBJ2-3, with 9 positions matching TRBD2. Germline CDR1 and CDR2: LGHNA and YSLEER. CDR3 length: 17 residues. The J segment lost 1 base and the V segment lost 0 bases, leaving 5 bases of the junction unmatched. CDR3 in DNA: TGCGCCAGCAGCCAAGATCAGGCTAGCGGGGGCACAGATACGCAGTATTTT. Protein product: CASSQDQASGGTDTQYF.

There are many counts of this clonotype. The chain employs TRBV7-8 and TRBJ2-3; no clear D. Deletions cut 2 bases from V and 0 bases from J, with 12 bases between. This CDR3 contains 16 residues. Germline V gene lookup returns CDR1 SGHVS and CDR2 FQNEAQ. Here the CDR3 DNA reads TGTGCCAGCAGCTTACCAGCCGGTTTAAGCACAGATACGCAGTATTTT. This gives the protein CASSLPAGLSTDTQYF. The whole variable domain, remainder taken from reference TRBV7-8 and TRBJ2-3, is GAGVSQSPRYKVAKRGQDVALRCDPISGHVSLFWYQQALGQGPEFLTYFQNEAQLDKSGLPSDRFFAERPEGSVSTLKIQRTQQEDSAVYLCASSLPAGLSTDTQYFGPGTRLTVL.

This clonotype has a count of ten or more. The gene calls are TRBV7-9 and TRBJ2-3; a possible D gene is TRBD2 (6 bases). Germline-derived CDR1 and CDR2 are SEHNR and FQNEAQ (reference sequence). The CDR3 loop spans 13 amino acids. The ends were cut back, 8 bases at V and 5 bases at J, with 14 bases in the middle. The CDR3 DNA reads TGTGCCAGCTATCGGGAGCTGTTAGATACGCAGTATTTT. Translated, it gives CASYRELLDTQYF.

The chain employs TRBV7-2 and TRBJ2-7; 8 bases line up with TRBD2. This CDR3 comprises 16 residues. V was clipped by 4 bases and J by 6 bases; unmatched bases: 14. The germline gives CDR1 SGHTA, CDR2 FQGNSA. This chain's CDR3 is CASSYLTPRTSSEQYF. In DNA form, the CDR3 reads TGTGCCAGCAGCTACTTAACTCCGCGGACTAGCTCCGAGCAGTACTTC.

This clonotype was counted ten times or more. V gene TRBV15 combines with J gene TRBJ1-2; D not resolved. From germline, CDR1 is LNHNV and CDR2 YYDKDF (reference sequence). Trimming removed 1 base from V and 4 bases from J, with 16 bases in between. The CDR3 consists of 16 residues. CDR3 in amino acids: CATSRVSPELRYGYTF. As DNA, the CDR3 is TGTGCCACCAGCAGAGTTTCTCCAGAACTTCGCTATGGCTACACCTTC.

Many counts were recorded for this clonotype. V is TRBV25-1 and J is TRBJ2-1; D ambiguous. This CDR3 is built from 11 residues. With 8 bases removed from V and 7 bases from J, the gap between germline ends came to 9 bases. The germline V gene encodes CDR1 MGHDK and CDR2 SYGVNS. The chain's CDR3 is CASQALNEQFF. The CDR3 nucleotides are TGTGCCAGCCAGGCCCTAAATGAGCAGTTCTTC.

V and J are TRBV30 and TRBJ2-6, with 8 bases lining up with TRBD1. V lost 3 bases to trimming and J lost 3 bases; unmatched junction nucleotides: 4. The CDR3 spans 15 residues. The germline V gene has CDR1 GTSNPN and CDR2 SVGIG (reference sequence). CDR3 DNA: TGTGCCTGGAGCCAGGGGGCGTTTGGGGCCAACGTCCTGACTTTC. It yields the protein CAWSQGAFGANVLTF.

This clonotype was counted once. Since a much larger clone is just one base distant, this may be a read error. V usage is TRBV12-5 and J usage is TRBJ2-1, with D maybe TRBD1 (7 bases). Germline assignment: CDR1 LGHNT and CDR2 FRNRAP. V lost 7 bases and J 7 bases, leaving 20 bases between the germline ends. The CDR3 loop spans 15 amino acids. CDR3 DNA: TGTGCTAGTGCCCGAGAGGGGGCGGGAACTAATGAGCAGTTCTTC. This encodes CASAREGAGTNEQFF.

The rearrangement joins TRBV30 to TRBJ2-7, with D hard to call. Trimming shortened V by 3 bases and J by 7 bases, and 13 bases separated the two germline ends. The CDR3 loop spans 12 amino acids. The germline V gene has CDR1 GTSNPN and CDR2 SVGIG (reference sequence). CDR3 in amino acids: CAWRVSVREQYF. CDR3 bases: TGTGCCTGGAGGGTCTCGGTACGGGAGCAGTACTTC.

This clonotype was counted at least ten times. Here the CDR3 reads CASSLKHRDPSNEQFF. CDR3 DNA sequence: TGTGCCAGCAGCTTAAAACACCGGGACCCGTCCAATGAGCAGTTCTTC. The chain has TRBV7-3 and TRBJ2-1; either TRBD1 or TRBD2 may supply D (5 bases each). This CDR3 spans 16 amino acids. V gave up 1 base and J gave up 6 bases, with 16 bases separating them. Germline V lookup: CDR1 SGHTA, CDR2 FQGTGA.